Described below is a single TCR beta chain sequence and its context. The sample belongs to a study of blood T cell repertoires in COVID-19. Turning to the study itself: The United States, Italy and Spain were the sources of the acute and convalescent COVID-19 samples.

Followed longitudinally, the Seattle patients had been enrolled during active infection. Libraries were prepared by immunoSEQ multiplex PCR; TCRdb keeps only in-frame clonotypes and omits some of them. This table holds some 450,000 clones, 80% to 90% found once. This receptor was obtained from a man between 18 and 35 years old with COVID-19, enrolled during active disease. Sequenced sample: peripheral blood.

CDR3 nucleotide sequence: TGCGCCAGCAGCCAATCAGGGGTGAACATTCAGTACTTC. This sequence encodes CASSQSGVNIQYF. V and J are TRBV4-1 and TRBJ2-4; a weak D match, TRBD1 (6 bases). V was clipped by 2 bases and J by 7 bases, with 9 bases between them. Germline V gene data show CDR1 as MGHRA and CDR2 as YSYEKL. CDR3 length: 13 residues.